The 13 T cell receptor beta chains below all came from one sample that was sequenced in a study of tumor and adjacent non-tumor tissue in lung cancer. A modified ARM-PCR protocol with three rounds of nested PCR amplified TCRbeta. TCRdb reprocessed the multiplex PCR reads with MiXCR, giving one entry per CDR3 protein. The data show 100,000 to 150,000 distinct CDR3 sequences, 60% to 70% seen once. This sample's RNA came from whole unsorted tissue. What was sequenced was lung tumor tissue. The receptors were sampled from a man aged 25-45 years with non-small cell lung cancer.

Comment on this clonotype: A much larger clone is a single base away; this may be a read error. This chain links TRBV6-1 with TRBJ2-5; a weak D match, TRBD2 (6 bases). This CDR3 comprises 13 residues. The germline V and J ends were trimmed by 5 bases and 6 bases, with 13 bases remaining between them. From germline, CDR1 is MNHNS and CDR2 SASEGT. DNA of the CDR3: TGTGCCAGCAGTATGGAGGAGGGGAAGACCCAGTACTTC. It yields the protein CASSMEEGKTQYF.

A remark on this clonotype: Germline is not matched at one junction end, which may reflect a read error. The rearrangement joins TRBV5-5 to TRBJ2-7; D tentatively fits TRBD1 or TRBD2 (5 bases each). The CDR3 has 15 residues. Germline V gives CDR1 SGHKS, CDR2 YYEKEE (reference sequence). CDR3 sequence: CASSVSGTVSYEQCF. The DNA of the CDR3 is TGTGCCAGCAGCGTATCCGGGACCGTGTCCTACGAGCAGTGCTTC. Filled out from reference TRBV5-5 and TRBJ2-7, the complete variable domain reads DAGVTQSPTHLIKTRGQQVTLRCSPISGHKSVSWYQQVLGQGPQFIFQYYEKEERGRGNFPDRFSARQFPNYSSELNVNALLLGDSALYLCASSVSGTVSYEQCFGPGTRLTVT.

As for this clonotype: A read error may produce the germline difference seen at one junction end. The rearrangement joins TRBV5-4 to TRBJ2-3, with D unresolved. CDR1 and CDR2 (germline): SGHNT, YYREEE (reference sequence). CDR3 size: 15 residues. CDR3 nucleotides: TGTGCCGGCAGCTTGAGGCGACAAGGTGCAGATACGCGGTATTTT. Its translation: CAGSLRRQGADTRYF.

Concerning this clonotype: A much larger clone is a single base away; this may be a read error. V and J are TRBV12-5 and TRBJ2-7; D unresolved. This CDR3 comprises 12 residues. Germline V CDR1 and CDR2: LGHNT, FRNRAP. The CDR3 DNA is TGTGCTAGTGGGCCCGAGGCGACAAAGCAGTGCTTC. Its translation: CASGPEATKQCF. Filled out from reference TRBV12-5 and TRBJ2-7, the complete variable domain reads DARVTQTPRHKVTEMGQEVTMRCQPILGHNTVFWYRQTMMQGLELLAYFRNRAPLDDSGMPKDRFSAEMPDATLATLKIQPSEPRDSAVYFCASGPEATKQCFGPGTRLTVT.

In the case of this clonotype: The conserved phenylalanine or tryptophan normally closing the CDR3 is absent here, so this likely arose from a read error. The chain couples TRBV5-4 to TRBJ2-7, with 14 bases lining up with TRBD2. Germline V gene lookup returns CDR1 SGHNT and CDR2 YYREEE (reference sequence). The CDR3 loop spans 15 amino acids. The CDR3 coding sequence is TGTGCTAGCAGCCATCGACTAGCGGGGGGGTACGAGCAGTACCTC. Translation gives CASSHRLAGGYEQYL.

The CDR3 here is CASSLVSGTHQPQHF. In DNA, the CDR3 is TGTGCCAGCAGCTTAGTGTCAGGGACCCATCAGCCCCAGCATTTT. The chain uses TRBV7-8 and TRBJ1-5, with D tentatively TRBD1 (5 bases). Trimming stripped 1 base from V and 5 bases from J, with 12 bases between. The CDR3 runs to 15 residues. Looked up from germline, CDR1 is SGHVS and CDR2 is FQNEAQ.

This clonotype ranks as medium-sized (0.01 to 0.1%). The chain has TRBV11-2 and TRBJ2-7; D call uncertain. Germline CDR1 and CDR2: SGHAT and FQNNGV. V lost 0 bases and J lost 3, with 12 bases in between. CDR3 length equals 15 residues. CDR3 sequence reads: CASSLDRDIYYEQYF. In nucleotides, the CDR3 is TGTGCCAGCAGCTTAGATCGAGACATCTACTACGAGCAGTACTTC. Full variable domain (rest looked up from reference TRBV11-2 and TRBJ2-7): EAGVAQSPRYKIIEKRQSVAFWCNPISGHATLYWYQQILGQGPKLLIQFQNNGVVDDSQLPKDRFSAERLKGVDSTLKIQPAKLEDSAVYLCASSLDRDIYYEQYFGPGTRLTVT.

This clonotype was found once. Relative to the germline gene, one junction end is altered; a read error may explain this. V gene TRBV6-5 combines with J gene TRBJ2-2, with 8 nucleotides matching TRBD2. The CDR3 totals 16 residues. Germline V gene sequence: CDR1 MNHEY, CDR2 SVGAGI. CDR3 sequence: CTSTHGGATNTGELFF. In nucleotides, the CDR3 is TGTACCAGCACCCACGGGGGGGCCACGAACACCGGGGAGCTGTTTTTT.

The gene calls are TRBV11-2 and TRBJ2-7; 7 bases fit TRBD1. CDR1 is SGHAT and CDR2 is FQNNGV in the germline V gene. The CDR3 totals 11 residues. The CDR3, as DNA: TGTGCGATCACCCCAGGGGGCGAGCAGTACTTC. Translating gives CAITPGGEQYF.

Remarks on this clonotype: A read error may explain this, as a much larger clone is one base away. The chain recombines TRBV4-2 with TRBJ1-2, with 10 positions matching TRBD1. CDR1 is LGHNA and CDR2 is YNFKEQ in the germline V gene. The ends lost 0 bases at V and 8 bases at J; junction bases unmatched: 6. This CDR3 is 15 amino acids long. The CDR3 sequence: CASSQDGGQGGGYTF. The CDR3 nucleotides read TGTGCCAGCAGCCAAGATGGCGGACAGGGGGGCGGCTACACCTTC.

The V and J genes are TRBV4-1 and TRBJ2-7; TRBD2 matches at 10 bases. The CDR3 is made up of 16 amino acids. V trimming: 4 bases; J trimming: 2 bases; junction bases outside the gene matches: 8. Germline assignment: CDR1 MGHRA and CDR2 YSYEKL. The CDR3 reads CASSRDGAGGTYEQYF. CDR3 nucleotides: TGCGCCAGCAGCCGAGATGGAGCGGGGGGGACCTACGAGCAGTACTTC.

In the case of this clonotype: It may be a read error: a sequence one base away is much more abundant. V usage is TRBV6-1 and J usage is TRBJ2-2, with D maybe TRBD2 (6 bases). CDR3 length: 13 amino acids. Germline loops: CDR1 MNHNS, CDR2 SASEGT. This CDR3 is CASSASSRGEVFF. In DNA, the CDR3 is TGTGCCAGCAGTGCGTCCTCGCGCGGGGAGGTGTTTTTT.

This chain links TRBV20-1 with TRBJ2-2; D not certain. With 1 base removed from V and 4 bases from J, the gap between germline ends came to 13 bases. The CDR3 has 15 residues. Per the germline V gene, CDR1 is DFQATT and CDR2 is SNEGSKA (reference sequence). CDR3 DNA: TGCAGTGCTAGAGTCCTAGGCACAAGCACCGGGGAGCTGTTTTTT. Translation: CSARVLGTSTGELFF.